The source of this T cell receptor (beta chain) is a study of shared clonotypes between healthy human individuals. Points from the study as a whole: The four-donor shared clonotypes exceeded non-shared clonotypes in generation probability, with non-shared ones scoring lower. Naive CD4 clonotypes overlapped across a few donors at roughly 5.1%.

Researchers ran the assay at a deep level. Assay: immunoSEQ multiplex PCR; the TCRdb copy retains only in-frame clones and omits some. The sample consists of over a million clones, approximately 96% of them appearing once. Comment on this clone: Antigen: not known.

Every donor, a Caucasian adult, lived in Nashville, Tennessee. This CDR3 has 16 residues. J gave up 9 bases and V 6 bases, and 11 bases lay outside the gene matches. Germline CDR1 is SGHTA and CDR2 is FQGNSA. The chain joins TRBV7-2 to TRBJ2-2, with 12 nucleotides matching TRBD2. The sequenced sample was naive CD4+ T cells sorted from blood. Subset defined: CD45RA+ positively selected. This receptor was identified in a man aged 30-40 years in good health. The chain's CDR3 is CASRRLAGAVVWELFF. DNA for the CDR3: TGTGCCAGCAGACGACTAGCGGGAGCCGTTGTATGGGAGCTGTTTTTT.